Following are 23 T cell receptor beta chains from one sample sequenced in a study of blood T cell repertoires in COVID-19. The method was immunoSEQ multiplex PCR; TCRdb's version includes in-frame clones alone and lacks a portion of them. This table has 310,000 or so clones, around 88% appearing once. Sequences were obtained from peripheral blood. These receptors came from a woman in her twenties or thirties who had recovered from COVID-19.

CDR3 loop: CASSLDGTGELFF. The CDR3 DNA follows: TGCGCCAGCAGCTTGGACGGCACCGGGGAGCTGTTTTTT. The chain carries TRBV5-1 and TRBJ2-2; no definite D call. The CDR3 length is 13 residues. V was trimmed by 0 bases and J by 4 bases, leaving 4 bases between them. The V gene's germline CDR1 is SGHRS and CDR2 YFSETQ.

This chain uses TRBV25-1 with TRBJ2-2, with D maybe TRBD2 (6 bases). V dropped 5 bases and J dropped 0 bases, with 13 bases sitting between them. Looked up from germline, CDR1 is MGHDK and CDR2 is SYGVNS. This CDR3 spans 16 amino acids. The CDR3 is CASSRRGPANTGELFF. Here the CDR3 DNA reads TGTGCCAGCAGTCGGCGGGGACCCGCGAACACCGGGGAGCTGTTTTTT.

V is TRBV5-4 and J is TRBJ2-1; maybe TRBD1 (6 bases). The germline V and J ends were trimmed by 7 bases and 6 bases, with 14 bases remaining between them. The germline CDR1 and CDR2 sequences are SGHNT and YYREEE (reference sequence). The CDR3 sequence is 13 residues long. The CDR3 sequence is CASRTKGGNEQFF. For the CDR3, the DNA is TGTGCCAGCCGGACGAAAGGGGGCAATGAGCAGTTCTTC.

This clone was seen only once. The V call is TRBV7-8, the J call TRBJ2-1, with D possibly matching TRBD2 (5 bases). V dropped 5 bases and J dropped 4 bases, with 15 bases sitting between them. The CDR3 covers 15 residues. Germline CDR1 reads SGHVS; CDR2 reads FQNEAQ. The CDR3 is CASSPRGAEYNEQFF. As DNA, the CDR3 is TGTGCCAGCAGCCCACGAGGAGCGGAGTACAATGAGCAGTTCTTC. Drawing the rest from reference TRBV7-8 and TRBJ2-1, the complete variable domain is GAGVSQSPRYKVAKRGQDVALRCDPISGHVSLFWYQQALGQGPEFLTYFQNEAQLDKSGLPSDRFFAERPEGSVSTLKIQRTQQEDSAVYLCASSPRGAEYNEQFFGPGTRLTVL.

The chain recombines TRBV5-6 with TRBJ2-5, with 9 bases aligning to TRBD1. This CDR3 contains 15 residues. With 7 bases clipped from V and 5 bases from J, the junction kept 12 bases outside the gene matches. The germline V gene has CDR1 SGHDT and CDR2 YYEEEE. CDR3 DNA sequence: TGTGCCAGCGCCCTCACCACAGGGGGCCAGGAGACCCAGTACTTC. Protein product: CASALTTGGQETQYF.

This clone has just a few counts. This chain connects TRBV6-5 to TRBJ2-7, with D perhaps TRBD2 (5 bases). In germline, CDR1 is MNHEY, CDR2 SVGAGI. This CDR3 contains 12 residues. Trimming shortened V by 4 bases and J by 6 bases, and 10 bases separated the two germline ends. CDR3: CASSSTRGEQYF. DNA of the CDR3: TGTGCCAGCAGTTCGACCCGGGGCGAGCAGTACTTC.

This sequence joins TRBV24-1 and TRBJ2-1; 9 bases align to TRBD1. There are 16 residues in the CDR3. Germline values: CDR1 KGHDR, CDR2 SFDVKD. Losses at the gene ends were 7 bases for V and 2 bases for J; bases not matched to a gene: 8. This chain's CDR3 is CATSRQGGLAYNEQFF. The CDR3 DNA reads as TGTGCCACCAGCCGACAGGGGGGGTTGGCCTACAATGAGCAGTTCTTC.

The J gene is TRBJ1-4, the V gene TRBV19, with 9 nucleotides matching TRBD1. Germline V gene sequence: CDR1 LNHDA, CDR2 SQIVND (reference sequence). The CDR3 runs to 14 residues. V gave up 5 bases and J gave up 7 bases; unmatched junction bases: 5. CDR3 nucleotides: TGTGCCAGTAGTTTCGACAGGGGGGTTGAAAAACTGTTTTTT. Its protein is CASSFDRGVEKLFF.

The CDR3 region is CASSQLASGSDEQFF. CDR3 bases: TGTGCCAGCAGCCAATTGGCTAGCGGGAGTGATGAGCAGTTCTTC. The V and J genes are TRBV3-1 (or the pseudogene TRBV3-2) and TRBJ2-1; TRBD2 matches at 10 bases. Unmatched junction bases numbered 6, after V lost 2 bases and J lost 8 bases. The CDR3 has 15 residues. The germline gives CDR1 LGHDT, CDR2 YNNKEL (reference sequence).

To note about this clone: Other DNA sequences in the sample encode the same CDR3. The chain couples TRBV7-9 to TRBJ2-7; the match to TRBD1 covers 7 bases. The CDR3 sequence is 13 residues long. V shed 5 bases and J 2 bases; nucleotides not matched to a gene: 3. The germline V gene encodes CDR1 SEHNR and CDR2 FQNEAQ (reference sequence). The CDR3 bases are TGTGCCAGCAGCCCGGGACAGCCCTACGAGCAGTACTTC. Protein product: CASSPGQPYEQYF.

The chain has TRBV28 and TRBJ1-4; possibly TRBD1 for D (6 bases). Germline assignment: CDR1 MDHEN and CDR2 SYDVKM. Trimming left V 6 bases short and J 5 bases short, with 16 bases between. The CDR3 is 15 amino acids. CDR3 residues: CASRVGGLRNEKLFF. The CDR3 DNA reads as TGTGCCAGCAGGGTGGGGGGGCTGAGGAATGAAAAACTGTTTTTT.

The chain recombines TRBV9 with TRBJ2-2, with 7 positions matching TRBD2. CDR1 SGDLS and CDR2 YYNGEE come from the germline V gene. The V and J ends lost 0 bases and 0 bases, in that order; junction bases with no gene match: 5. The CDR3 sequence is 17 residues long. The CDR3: CASSVALTSPNTGELFF. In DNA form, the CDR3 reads TGTGCCAGCAGCGTAGCGTTGACTAGCCCGAACACCGGGGAGCTGTTTTTT.

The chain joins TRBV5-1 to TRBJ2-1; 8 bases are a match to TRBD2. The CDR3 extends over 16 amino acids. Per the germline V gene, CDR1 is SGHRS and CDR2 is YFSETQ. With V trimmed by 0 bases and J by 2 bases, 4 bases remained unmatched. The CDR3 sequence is CASSLEAGGTYNEQFF. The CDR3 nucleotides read TGCGCCAGCAGCTTGGAGGCGGGGGGAACCTACAATGAGCAGTTCTTC.

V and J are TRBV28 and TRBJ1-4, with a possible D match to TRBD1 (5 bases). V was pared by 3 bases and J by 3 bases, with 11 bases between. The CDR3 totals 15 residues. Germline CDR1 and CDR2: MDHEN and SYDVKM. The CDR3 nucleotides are TGTGCCAGCAGTTTGGGGGGGGGTTCTAATGAAAAACTGTTTTTT. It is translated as CASSLGGGSNEKLFF.

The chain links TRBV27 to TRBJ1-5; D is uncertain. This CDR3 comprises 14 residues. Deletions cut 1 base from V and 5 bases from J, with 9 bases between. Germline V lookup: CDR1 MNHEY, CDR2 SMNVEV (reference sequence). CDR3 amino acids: CASSLYDKDQPQHF. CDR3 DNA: TGTGCCAGCAGTTTATACGACAAGGATCAGCCCCAGCATTTT.

Here the CDR3 reads CASRQSNTGELFF. The CDR3 DNA follows: TGTGCCAGCAGGCAGTCGAACACCGGGGAGCTGTTTTTT. The V gene is TRBV3-1 (or the pseudogene TRBV3-2), the J gene TRBJ2-2; D not resolved. This CDR3 region has 13 residues. Germline assignment: CDR1 LGHDT and CDR2 YNNKEL (reference sequence). The V gene lost 6 bases and the J gene lost 0 bases, with 5 bases spanning the gap.

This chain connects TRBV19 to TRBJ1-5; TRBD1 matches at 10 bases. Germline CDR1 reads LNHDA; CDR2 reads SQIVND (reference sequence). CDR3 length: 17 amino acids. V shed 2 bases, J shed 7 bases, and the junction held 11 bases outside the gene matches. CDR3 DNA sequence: TGTGCCAGTAGTATATGGTCCGGGACAGGGGTGAACCAGCCCCAGCATTTT. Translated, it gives CASSIWSGTGVNQPQHF.

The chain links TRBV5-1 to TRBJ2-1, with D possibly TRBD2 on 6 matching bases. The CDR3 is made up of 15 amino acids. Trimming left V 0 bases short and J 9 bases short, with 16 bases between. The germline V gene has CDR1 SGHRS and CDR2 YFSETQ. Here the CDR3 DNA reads TGCGCCAGCAGCTTGGGGGACTTTAGGGCATTTGAGCAGTTCTTC. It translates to CASSLGDFRAFEQFF. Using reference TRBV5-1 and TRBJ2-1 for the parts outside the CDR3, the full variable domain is KAGVTQTPRYLIKTRGQQVTLSCSPISGHRSVSWYQQTPGQGLQFLFEYFSETQRNKGNFPGRFSGRQFSNSRSEMNVSTLELGDSALYLCASSLGDFRAFEQFFGPGTRLTVL.

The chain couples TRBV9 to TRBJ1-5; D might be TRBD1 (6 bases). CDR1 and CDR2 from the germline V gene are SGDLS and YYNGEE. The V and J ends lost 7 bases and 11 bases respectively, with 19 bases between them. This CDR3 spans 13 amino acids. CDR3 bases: TGTGCCAGCCTGGGGACACTCGGTAGGACCCAGCATTTT. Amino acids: CASLGTLGRTQHF.

CDR3 in amino acids: CASSLTGEDQPQHF. DNA for the CDR3: TGTGCCAGCAGTTTGACAGGAGAGGATCAGCCCCAGCATTTT. The rearrangement links TRBV6-5 to TRBJ1-5, with D possibly being TRBD1 (6 bases). Trimming shortened V by 4 bases and J by 5 bases, and 12 bases separated the two germline ends. The CDR3 is 14 amino acids. CDR1 MNHEY and CDR2 SVGAGI come from the germline V gene.

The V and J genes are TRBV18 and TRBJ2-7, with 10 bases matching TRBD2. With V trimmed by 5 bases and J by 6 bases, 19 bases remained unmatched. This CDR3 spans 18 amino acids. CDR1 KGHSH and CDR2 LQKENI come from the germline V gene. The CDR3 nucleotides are TGTGCCAGCTCATCGGCCCCGAATCCTAGCGGGGGTCTCCGCGAGCAGTACTTC. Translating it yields CASSSAPNPSGGLREQYF.

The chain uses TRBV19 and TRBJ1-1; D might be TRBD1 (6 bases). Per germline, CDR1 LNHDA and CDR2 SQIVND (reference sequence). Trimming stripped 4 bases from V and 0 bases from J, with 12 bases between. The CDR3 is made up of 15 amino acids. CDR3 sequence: CASSRWTAMNTEAFF. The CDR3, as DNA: TGTGCCAGTAGTAGGTGGACAGCCATGAACACTGAAGCTTTCTTT.

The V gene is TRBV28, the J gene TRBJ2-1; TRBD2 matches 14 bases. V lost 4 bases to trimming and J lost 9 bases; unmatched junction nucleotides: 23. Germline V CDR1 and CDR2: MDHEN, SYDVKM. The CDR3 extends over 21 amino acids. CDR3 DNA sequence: TGTGCCAGCAGTTCCGGTTGGAGTTGGACAGACGGGACTAGCGGGAGTTCTGAGCAGTTCTTC. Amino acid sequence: CASSSGWSWTDGTSGSSEQFF.